Listed below are T cell receptor beta chains from one sample, sequenced in a study of cytomegalovirus exposure and HLA in healthy donors. The table came from immunoSEQ multiplex PCR; TCRdb's copy has only in-frame clones and leaves some out. The sample has about 140,000 clones; 65% to 80% are singletons. Sample: PBMCs. All receptors derive from a male donor in good health and CMV-seronegative. The CDR3 runs from the conserved cysteine through the conserved F or W. The D gene is left open where the match is weak. A row's size may be missing; if present it is once, few, many or a size class.

. | TRBJ1-1 | . | TRBV19 | CASSSDRLTEAFF | TGTGCCAGTAGTTCCGACAGACTCACTGAAGCTTTCTTT
. | TRBJ2-7 | TRBD2 | TRBV10-3 | CAIRASGRDSYEQYF | TGTGCCATCAGGGCCAGCGGGAGGGACTCCTACGAGCAGTACTTC
. | TRBJ1-1 | . | TRBV28 | CASSLPGLGVWNTEAFF | TGTGCCAGCAGTCTCCCGGGACTTGGAGTTTGGAACACTGAAGCTTTCTTT
once | TRBJ1-2 | . | TRBV5-6 | CASSLKVDIGYTF | TGTGCCAGCAGCTTGAAGGTCGATATCGGGTACACCTTC
. | TRBJ1-1 | TRBD1 | TRBV18 | CASSPVGQKTEAFF | TGTGCCAGCTCACCAGTGGGACAGAAAACTGAAGCTTTCTTT
once | TRBJ2-7 | . | TRBV6-1 | CASSEVLLSYEQYF | TGTGCCAGCAGTGAAGTTCTCCTCTCCTACGAGCAGTACTTC
. | TRBJ2-7 | TRBD2 | TRBV28 | CASSPLGSREAYEQYF | TGTGCCAGCAGTCCCCTAGGTAGTCGGGAGGCCTACGAGCAGTACTTC
. | TRBJ2-1 | . | TRBV7-9 | CASKVPGASYNEQFF | TGTGCCAGCAAGGTTCCGGGTGCTTCCTACAATGAGCAGTTCTTC
. | TRBJ2-7 | TRBD1 | TRBV5-4 | CASSSTTGGGGEQYF | TGTGCCAGCAGCTCGACTACAGGGGGCGGTGGCGAGCAGTACTTC
. | TRBJ2-3 | TRBD1 | TRBV7-9 | CASSLGTGLDTQYF | TGTGCCAGCAGCTTAGGGACAGGACTAGATACGCAGTATTTT
. | TRBJ1-1 | . | TRBV11-2 | CASSPTGGGGGNTEAFF | TGTGCCAGCAGCCCGACGGGGGGCGGGGGGGGGAACACTGAAGCTTTCTTT
once | TRBJ2-7 | . | TRBV10-2 | CASILGQGGLEQYF | TGCGCCAGCATCCTCGGACAAGGTGGACTAGAGCAGTACTTC
. | TRBJ2-1 | . | TRBV5-1 | CASSAEAYTYNEQFF | TGCGCCAGCAGCGCGGAGGCCTATACCTACAATGAGCAGTTCTTC
. | TRBJ1-4 | TRBD1 | TRBV19 | CASKNRGRGNEKLFF | TGTGCCAGTAAGAACAGGGGGCGAGGTAATGAAAAACTGTTTTTT
. | TRBJ1-2 | . | TRBV2 | CLRGSGEGYTF | TGTCTTAGAGGATCCGGGGAGGGCTACACCTTC
. | TRBJ1-4 | TRBD1 | TRBV6-1 | CASSEGDRRNEKLFF | TGTGCCAGCAGTGAAGGGGACAGGCGTAACGAAAAACTGTTTTTT
. | TRBJ2-3 | TRBD2 | TRBV7-3 | CASSLTSGVATDTQYF | TGTGCCAGCAGCTTGACTAGCGGGGTAGCCACAGATACGCAGTATTTT
. | TRBJ2-6 | . | TRBV30 | CAWRRQISGANVLTF | TGTGCCTGGAGACGACAGATCTCTGGGGCCAACGTCCTGACTTTC
few | TRBJ2-7 | . | TRBV14 | CASSVGPYEQYF | TGTGCCAGCTCCGTTGGGCCATACGAGCAGTACTTC
few | TRBJ2-7 | TRBD2 | TRBV28 | CASTPNFGTSLYEQYF | TGTGCCAGCACCCCCAATTTCGGGACTAGTCTCTACGAGCAGTACTTC
. | TRBJ2-5 | . | TRBV2 | CASSAGDRIGQETQYF | TGTGCCAGCAGTGCGGGTGACAGGATTGGCCAAGAGACCCAGTACTTC
. | TRBJ1-5 | TRBD1 | TRBV27 | CASRRDSNQPQHF | TGTGCCAGCAGACGGGACAGTAATCAGCCCCAGCATTTT
. | TRBJ1-1 | . | TRBV27 | CASSLNPAAQAFF | TGTGCCAGCAGTTTAAATCCGGCGGCTCAGGCTTTCTTT
. | TRBJ1-1 | TRBD1 | TRBV18 | CASSPPRSGGTEAFF | TGTGCCAGCTCACCACCGCGGTCAGGGGGGACTGAAGCTTTCTTT
. | TRBJ1-6 | TRBD1 | TRBV7-9 | CASGQGYNSPLHF | TGTGCCAGCGGACAGGGTTATAATTCACCCCTCCACTTT
. | TRBJ1-4 | TRBD1 | TRBV5-6 | CASSLVTGGKLFF | TGTGCCAGCAGCTTGGTTACAGGGGGAAAACTGTTTTTT
. | TRBJ1-1 | . | TRBV18 | CASSPFGQSMNTEAFF | TGTGCCAGCTCACCCTTCGGACAGAGCATGAACACTGAAGCTTTCTTT
. | TRBJ1-2 | TRBD1 | TRBV10-3 | CAITPDRGLNYGYTF | TGTGCCATCACCCCGGACAGGGGGCTTAACTATGGCTACACCTTC
few | TRBJ1-5 | TRBD1 | TRBV5-4 | CASSISRTGWRQPQHF | TGTGCCAGCAGCATCTCCAGGACAGGGTGGCGTCAGCCCCAGCATTTT
. | TRBJ2-1 | TRBD2 | TRBV18 | CASSPPELAENSYNEQFF | TGTGCCAGCTCACCACCGGAACTAGCGGAGAACTCCTACAATGAGCAGTTCTTC
once | TRBJ2-7 | TRBD2 | TRBV2 | CASSEKELAGKTYEQYF | TGTGCCAGCAGTGAGAAGGAGCTAGCGGGGAAGACCTACGAGCAGTACTTC
. | TRBJ2-1 | TRBD2 | TRBV29-1 | CSVGGRGEQFF | TGCAGCGTCGGAGGGAGGGGTGAGCAGTTCTTC
. | TRBJ2-7 | TRBD1 | TRBV5-1 | CASSLWRTGTYEQYF | TGCGCCAGCAGCTTGTGGAGGACAGGTACCTACGAGCAGTACTTC
. | TRBJ2-5 | TRBD2 | TRBV7-3 | CASSLGGGQETQYF | TGTGCCAGCAGCTTAGGCGGGGGACAAGAGACCCAGTACTTC
. | TRBJ2-7 | . | TRBV20-1 | CSARHYEQYF | TGCAGTGCTAGACACTACGAGCAGTACTTC
. | TRBJ1-1 | . | TRBV6-1 | CATERGLMNTEAFF | TGTGCCACCGAAAGGGGGTTAATGAACACTGAAGCTTTCTTT
. | TRBJ2-2 | . | TRBV4-3 | CASSLGSGRNTGELFF | TGCGCCAGCAGCCTAGGAAGCGGGCGGAACACCGGGGAGCTGTTTTTT
. | TRBJ1-5 | . | TRBV4-2 | CASSQEIREWPQHF | TGTGCCAGCAGCCAAGAGATTCGAGAATGGCCCCAGCATTTT
. | TRBJ1-4 | TRBD1 | TRBV11-2 | CASSTNRGRPNEKLFF | TGTGCCAGCAGCACAAACAGGGGGAGACCTAATGAAAAACTGTTTTTT
. | TRBJ1-1 | TRBD1 | TRBV6-5 | CASKGTGSDTEAFF | TGTGCCAGCAAGGGGACAGGGTCGGACACTGAAGCTTTCTTT
. | TRBJ2-3 | TRBD2 | TRBV4-1 | CASSQGASGGGDTQYF | TGCGCCAGCAGCCAAGGGGCTAGCGGAGGAGGGGATACGCAGTATTTT
. | TRBJ2-5 | TRBD2 | TRBV5-4 | CASRLWGGRQETQYF | TGTGCCAGCAGGCTCTGGGGCGGGAGACAAGAGACCCAGTACTTC
. | TRBJ2-6 | . | TRBV9 | CASSVGPPRSSGANVLTF | TGTGCCAGCAGCGTAGGGCCCCCAAGGAGTTCTGGGGCCAACGTCCTGACTTTC
. | TRBJ2-2 | . | TRBV19 | CASSIPVFRAGELFF | TGTGCCAGTAGTATCCCAGTCTTTCGGGCCGGGGAGCTGTTTTTT
. | TRBJ2-1 | . | TRBV9 | CASSPRLDSYNEQFF | TGTGCCAGCAGCCCGAGACTAGATTCCTACAATGAGCAGTTCTTC
. | TRBJ2-7 | TRBD2 | TRBV7-8 | CASSFLAAASYEQYF | TGTGCCAGCAGTTTTCTAGCGGCCGCTTCCTACGAGCAGTACTTC
. | TRBJ2-1 | TRBD1 | TRBV4-2 | CASSPGTANEQFF | TGTGCCAGCAGCCCCGGGACAGCGAATGAGCAGTTCTTC
. | TRBJ2-2 | . | TRBV19 | CASSIEGGGNRVTNTGELFF | TGTGCCAGTAGTATAGAAGGGGGGGGAAACAGGGTAACGAACACCGGGGAGCTGTTTTTT
. | TRBJ1-5 | . | TRBV2 | CASSFEGGNQPQHF | TGTGCCAGCAGCTTTGAAGGGGGAAATCAGCCCCAGCATTTT
. | TRBJ2-1 | . | TRBV7-2 | CASSPSLNEQFF | TGTGCCAGCAGCCCTTCCCTCAATGAGCAGTTCTTC
. | TRBJ2-7 | . | TRBV2 | CASSDQGLFYEQYF | TGTGCCAGCAGTGATCAGGGGCTGTTCTACGAGCAGTACTTC
. | TRBJ1-1 | . | TRBV30 | CAWSPIPEAFF | TGTGCCTGGAGTCCCATCCCTGAAGCTTTCTTT
. | TRBJ2-2 | . | TRBV5-5 | CASSLASATGELFF | TGTGCCAGCAGCTTGGCTAGTGCAACCGGGGAGCTGTTTTTT
. | TRBJ1-2 | TRBD1 | TRBV28 | CASRGDGTGIYYGYTF | TGTGCCAGCAGAGGGGATGGGACAGGGATTTACTATGGCTACACCTTC
few | TRBJ2-5 | . | TRBV15 | CATSRDPGSQETQYF | TGTGCCACCAGCAGAGATCCAGGTTCTCAAGAGACCCAGTACTTC
. | TRBJ1-3 | . | TRBV6-6 | CASSYSSIGNTIYF | TGTGCCAGCAGTTACTCGAGTATTGGAAACACCATATATTTT
. | TRBJ2-3 | TRBD1 | TRBV27 | CASSPLGQASTDTQYF | TGTGCCAGCAGTCCCCTAGGACAGGCTAGCACAGATACGCAGTATTTT